What follows describes a single T cell receptor beta chain. Its antigen is undetermined. The CDR3 is made up of 16 amino acids. Losses at the gene ends were 4 bases for V and 9 bases for J; bases not matched to a gene: 11. CDR1 and CDR2 (germline): MGHRA, YSYEKL. The data belong to a study of T cells in localized non-small cell lung cancer. General study points: The greatest T cell clonality was found in uninvolved adjacent lung (higher than in tumor). In adjacent lung appeared a median around 57 of the top 100 tumor clones.

This table comes from immunoSEQ multiplex PCR, and its TCRdb copy is limited to in-frame clones, with some not included. The data show about 35,000 clones, 91% seen once. The material was peripheral blood mononuclear cells, obtained before any cancer treatment. This chain links TRBV4-1 with TRBJ2-1; 11 bases match TRBD2. The clonotype comes from a female donor older than 55 with stage II lung adenocarcinoma. CDR3 nucleotide sequence: TGCGCCAGCAGCCTTTCCAATAGCGGGAGGGCCTTTGAGCAGTTCTTC. Translation gives CASSLSNSGRAFEQFF.